This T cell receptor beta chain comes out of a study of shared clonotypes between healthy human individuals. Study findings and constraints: Measured sharing among donors was expected to vary with sequencing depth.

A word on this clone: What it binds is unknown.

Each subset's genomic DNA was split evenly across several immunoSEQ plates. In the original processing: Junction-only sequences without quality scores came from ImmunoSEQ, so filtering differed. Profiled with immunoSEQ multiplex PCR; TCRdb holds only in-frame clones, not every one. D and trimming come from the DNA, and the V and J calls and clone size come from that table. This sample has 520,000 or so clones, with 75% to 85% found just once. Germline V gene data show CDR1 as SGHAT and CDR2 as FQNNGV. This CDR3 is built from 16 residues. Between the trimmed V and J ends, which lost 2 bases and 4 bases, there was a span of 17 bases. There were only Caucasian adults among the donors, and all lived in Nashville, Tennessee.

This rearrangement joins TRBV11-2 to TRBJ2-5; perhaps TRBD1 as D (6 bases). Sequenced material: PBMCs. The origin of this receptor is a middle-aged woman in good health. Some clones in this sample may be carry-over from other donors' samples. The CDR3 reads CASSLSRGQVAETQYF. CDR3 DNA: TGTGCCAGCAGCTTATCCAGGGGTCAAGTAGCAGAGACCCAGTACTTC.